This T cell receptor (beta chain) was sequenced during a study of immune cell composition in non-small cell lung cancer. The normal lung sample lay at least 3 cm, and maximally far, from the tumour. TCRdb keeps only in-frame clones here, not all; method: immunoSEQ multiplex PCR. The table includes about 3,100 clones, 70% to 85% detected once. A remark on this clone: Its antigen is undetermined.

Study results and limitations: TIL tumour reactivity correlated with maximal tumour-associated clone frequency in adenocarcinoma.

Trimming pared 0 bases from V and 0 bases from J, leaving 6 bases between. This CDR3 spans 14 amino acids. Germline values: CDR1 SGHRS, CDR2 YFSETQ. This receptor was taken from a human donor with non-small cell lung cancer. The chain joins TRBV5-1 to TRBJ1-1; D remains ambiguous. Sequenced material: non-adjacent lung tissue. The CDR3 loop is CASSLDSVNTEAFF. In nucleotides, the CDR3 is TGCGCCAGCAGCTTGGACTCGGTGAACACTGAAGCTTTCTTT.